The 24 T cell receptor beta chains given below trace back to one sample, sequenced in a study of regulatory T cells in long-lasting Graves disease. This sample's time point: newly diagnosed GD, antithyroid drugs for less than 3 months. Scientists built the TCR library using RNA that was extracted from PBMCs. Sequencing libraries for TCR beta were prepared with iRepertoire HTBI primers and Arm-PCR of CDR3 regions. Using its own MiXCR run on the multiplex PCR reads, TCRdb lists one record per CDR3 protein. The repertoire holds roughly 380,000 distinct CDR3 sequences, with 15% to 17% as singletons. Sequencing was performed on peripheral blood mononuclear cells (PBMCs), taken at new diagnosis, from a patient treated with antithyroid drugs. These receptors originate from a female donor with Graves disease.

To note about this clonotype: This may come from a read error, since a much larger clone is one base off. The rearrangement links TRBV30 to TRBJ2-7; 8 bases agree with TRBD1. This CDR3 contains 13 residues. Per the germline V gene, CDR1 is GTSNPN and CDR2 is SVGIG (reference sequence). CDR3 amino acids: CTWVPGTGLEQYF. CDR3 coding DNA: TGTACCTGGGTACCTGGGACAGGTCTTGAGCAGTACTTC.

This clonotype came up many times. The rearrangement joins TRBV12-3 or TRBV12-4 to TRBJ1-1, with a tentative D call TRBD1 (5 bases). The CDR3 totals 15 residues. V was trimmed by 5 bases and J by 1 base, leaving 14 bases between them. This CDR3 reads CASSPGGSPNTEAFF. The CDR3 DNA is TGTGCCAGCAGTCCTGGGGGGAGCCCGAACACTGAAGCTTTCTTT.

At least ten counts were recorded for this clonotype. This rearrangement joins TRBV11-3 to TRBJ2-7; TRBD2 agrees at 8 bases. With 0 bases clipped from V and 0 bases from J, the junction kept 4 bases outside the gene matches. CDR3 length: 16 residues. Per the germline V gene, CDR1 is SGHNT and CDR2 is YENEEA. CDR3 loop: CASSLDLREGSYEQYF. The CDR3 coding sequence is TGTGCCAGCAGCTTAGATCTACGGGAGGGCTCCTACGAGCAGTACTTC.

This clonotype has ten or more counts. The J gene is TRBJ2-5, the V gene TRBV28; possibly TRBD2 for D (6 bases). Germline V gene sequence: CDR1 MDHEN, CDR2 SYDVKM. With 5 bases removed from V and 9 bases from J, the gap between germline ends came to 16 bases. The CDR3 extends over 13 amino acids. CDR3 in amino acids: CASSVLLARPQYF. Here the CDR3 DNA reads TGTGCCAGCAGTGTCCTTCTAGCGCGACCCCAGTACTTC.

This clonotype showed up many times. The gene calls are TRBV27 and TRBJ1-1; D is possibly TRBD1 (6 bases). The V end was cut by 4 bases, the J end by 1 base, with 13 bases between. The CDR3 has 15 amino acids. Germline lookup yields CDR1 MNHEY and CDR2 SMNVEV (reference sequence). CDR3 protein: CASSSPGASNTEAFF. For the CDR3, the DNA is TGTGCCAGCAGTTCCCCAGGGGCCTCGAACACTGAAGCTTTCTTT.

This clonotype came up many times. The chain links TRBV7-2 to TRBJ2-1; D unresolved. Germline values: CDR1 SGHTA, CDR2 FQGNSA. The CDR3 covers 13 residues. V lost 3 bases and J lost 0, with 3 bases in between. The CDR3, as DNA: TGTGCCAGCAGCTTCTACTCCTACAATGAGCAGTTCTTC. This gives the protein CASSFYSYNEQFF. Using reference TRBV7-2 and TRBJ2-1 for the parts outside the CDR3, the full variable domain is GAGVSQSPSNKVTEKGKDVELRCDPISGHTALYWYRQSLGQGLEFLIYFQGNSAPDKSGLPSDRFSAERTGGSVSTLTIQRTQQEDSAVYLCASSFYSYNEQFFGPGTRLTVL.

This clonotype was seen at least ten times. J is TRBJ2-4 and V is TRBV6-2 or TRBV6-3, with TRBD2 identical over 7 bases. Germline CDR1 is MNHEY and CDR2 is SVGEGT. The CDR3 extends over 16 amino acids. V was clipped by 5 bases and J by 0 bases; unmatched bases: 7. The DNA of the CDR3 is TGTGCCAGCAGTGTGCTAGCGGTGCGAGCCAAAAACATTCAGTACTTC. Its protein product is CASSVLAVRAKNIQYF.

This clonotype has a count of ten or more. The V call is TRBV20-1, the J call TRBJ2-7, with D possibly TRBD2 on 5 matching bases. CDR3 length: 14 residues. V was clipped by 3 bases and J by 0 bases, with 12 bases between them. CDR1 and CDR2 from the germline V gene are DFQATT and SNEGSKA (reference sequence). The DNA for the CDR3 is TGCAGTGCTAGCTCTACTCGGGACTCCTACGAGCAGTACTTC. Encoded protein: CSASSTRDSYEQYF.

The chain uses TRBV6-1 and TRBJ2-3; TRBD2 might be the D (5 bases). This CDR3 comprises 11 residues. Germline V gene lookup returns CDR1 MNHNS and CDR2 SASEGT. V lost 11 bases to trimming and J lost 10 bases, with 16 bases between them. This CDR3 is CAVRRGEAQYF. The CDR3 bases are TGTGCCGTCCGACGGGGTGAGGCGCAGTATTTT.

This clonotype was detected ten times or more. This chain uses TRBV6-1 with TRBJ2-7, with TRBD1 identical over 11 bases. V dropped 6 bases and J dropped 3; count of bases not matched to a gene: 25. CDR3 length equals 21 residues. The germline gives CDR1 MNHNS, CDR2 SASEGT. The CDR3, as DNA: TGTGCCAGCAGCCTACCCACCCGGGACAGGGGGTTAAGCCGCGGTTACTACGAGCAGTACTTC. As protein: CASSLPTRDRGLSRGYYEQYF.

This chain connects TRBV20-1 to TRBJ1-1; TRBD1 agrees at 7 bases. In germline, CDR1 is DFQATT, CDR2 SNEGSKA (reference sequence). The trim removed 2 bases at V and 1 base at J, leaving 10 bases unmatched. The CDR3 runs 16 residues. The chain's CDR3 is CSARTLSGQTNTEAFF. The CDR3 nucleotides read TGCAGTGCTAGAACATTATCGGGACAGACGAACACTGAAGCTTTCTTT.

In its sample, this clonotype was seen many times. The rearrangement uses TRBV7-2 and TRBJ2-2, with 7 bases identical to TRBD2. The V and J ends lost 5 bases and 3 bases, in that order; junction bases with no gene match: 9. CDR1 and CDR2 (germline): SGHTA, FQGNSA. The CDR3 runs to 16 residues. The CDR3 sequence is CASSPRGGRDTGELFF. In DNA, the CDR3 is TGTGCCAGCAGCCCCCGCGGAGGGAGGGACACCGGGGAGCTGTTTTTT. Variable domain in full (rest from reference TRBV7-2 and TRBJ2-2): GAGVSQSPSNKVTEKGKDVELRCDPISGHTALYWYRQSLGQGLEFLIYFQGNSAPDKSGLPSDRFSAERTGGSVSTLTIQRTQQEDSAVYLCASSPRGGRDTGELFFGEGSRLTVL.

This clonotype was observed at least ten times. The chain is built from TRBV6-1 and TRBJ1-1; TRBD1 might be the D (5 bases). V lost 5 bases and J 0 bases, leaving 13 bases between the germline ends. The germline V gene has CDR1 MNHNS and CDR2 SASEGT. The CDR3 length is 15 residues. The CDR3 is CASSLPRALNTEAFF. CDR3 DNA sequence: TGTGCCAGCAGTCTACCCAGGGCATTGAACACTGAAGCTTTCTTT.

This clonotype appeared many times. This sequence joins TRBV20-1 and TRBJ2-1; D is undetermined. The V gene lost 5 bases and the J gene lost 1 base, with 18 bases spanning the gap. CDR3 length equals 16 residues. The germline CDR1 and CDR2 sequences are DFQATT and SNEGSKA (reference sequence). This CDR3 reads CSADGSFALSYNEQFF. The CDR3 coding sequence is TGCAGTGCTGATGGATCATTTGCACTGTCCTACAATGAGCAGTTCTTC.

This clonotype was counted at least ten times. The chain employs TRBV27 and TRBJ2-3, with 8 bases aligning to TRBD1. The V gene's germline CDR1 is MNHEY and CDR2 SMNVEV (reference sequence). Trimming cost V 1 base and J 4 bases; bases outside gene matches: 10. The CDR3 is 17 residues long. The CDR3 bases are TGTGCCAGCAGTTTATTGGATGGGACAGGAGGACCAGATACGCAGTATTTT. Translated: CASSLLDGTGGPDTQYF.

There are a few counts of this clonotype. V is TRBV19 and J is TRBJ2-1, with TRBD2 identical over 11 bases. Trimming took 0 bases from V and 2 from J; bases not matched to a gene: 6. Germline V gene lookup returns CDR1 LNHDA and CDR2 SQIVND (reference sequence). CDR3 length: 18 residues. CDR3 coding DNA: TGTGCCAGTAGTATAGATCGGGTAGCGGGGGGGCCCTACAATGAGCAGTTCTTC. The encoded protein is CASSIDRVAGGPYNEQFF. Filled out from reference TRBV19 and TRBJ2-1, the complete variable domain reads DGGITQSPKYLFRKEGQNVTLSCEQNLNHDAMYWYRQDPGQGLRLIYYSQIVNDFQKGDIAEGYSVSREKKESFPLTVTSAQKNPTAFYLCASSIDRVAGGPYNEQFFGPGTRLTVL.

This clonotype was counted many times. The chain couples TRBV12-3 or TRBV12-4 to TRBJ1-1; no definite D call. The CDR3 extends over 12 amino acids. V was trimmed by 6 bases and J by 11 bases, leaving 16 bases between them. CDR3 in amino acids: CASRTVGFRAFF. In DNA form, the CDR3 reads TGTGCCAGCAGGACCGTAGGGTTCCGCGCTTTCTTT.

Worth noting for this clonotype: This likely came from a read error, as a far larger clone is one base away. This sequence joins TRBV3-1 and TRBJ2-3; 7 bases map to TRBD2. Germline CDR1 reads LGHDT; CDR2 reads YNNKEL (reference sequence). The CDR3 length is 13 residues. CDR3 coding DNA: TGTGCCAGCAGCCAAGAGGGGGGGGAGACCCGGTACTTC. Translation: CASSQEGGETRYF.

This clonotype was observed many times. The chain uses TRBV12-3 or TRBV12-4 and TRBJ1-5; 7 bases fit TRBD1. With 4 bases clipped from V and 4 bases from J, the junction kept 4 bases outside the gene matches. This CDR3 comprises 14 residues. CDR3 nucleotides: TGTGCCAGCAGTTCGTGGGACAGTAATCAGCCCCAGCATTTT. Protein: CASSSWDSNQPQHF.

This clonotype was counted at least ten times. The chain recombines TRBV28 with TRBJ2-2, with 7 bases aligning to TRBD2. Trimming removed 8 bases from V and 3 bases from J; junction bases left unmatched: 12. CDR1 MDHEN and CDR2 SYDVKM come from the germline V gene. The CDR3 has 16 residues. Here the CDR3 reads CASRERDPDHTGELFF. CDR3 coding DNA: TGTGCCAGCCGCGAGCGGGACCCAGATCACACCGGGGAGCTGTTTTTT.

This clonotype was seen many times. This rearrangement joins TRBV24-1 to TRBJ2-3, with D uncertain. CDR3 length equals 14 residues. V was cut by 3 bases and J by 0 bases, with 6 bases left in between. Germline V gene lookup returns CDR1 KGHDR and CDR2 SFDVKD. The CDR3 DNA sequence: TGTGCCACCAGTGATCCCGACAGCACAGATACGCAGTATTTT. Protein sequence: CATSDPDSTDTQYF.

J is TRBJ1-5 and V is TRBV27; D remains unclear. Germline V lookup: CDR1 MNHEY, CDR2 SMNVEV (reference sequence). There are 15 residues in the CDR3. V dropped 2 bases and J dropped 7 bases, with 15 bases sitting between them. The CDR3 coding sequence is TGTGCCAGCAGTTTAGTCTCAGGTAGTGGGCAGCCCCAGCATTTT. Translating it yields CASSLVSGSGQPQHF.

This clonotype has more than one count but fewer than ten. The chain joins TRBV3-1 to TRBJ2-7; 9 nucleotides align to TRBD2. Germline V gene data show CDR1 as LGHDT and CDR2 as YNNKEL (reference sequence). With 0 bases clipped from V and 7 bases from J, the junction kept 13 bases outside the gene matches. The length of the CDR3 is 17 residues. The DNA of the CDR3 is TGTGCCAGCAGCCAAGATTGGATGCGGGAGGGCCCGCGGGAGCAGTACTTC. Amino acids: CASSQDWMREGPREQYF.

In its sample, this clonotype was seen many times. The J gene is TRBJ2-3, the V gene TRBV10-1, with 10 bases aligning to TRBD2. The V segment lost 2 bases and the J segment 2 bases; nucleotides outside the gene matches: 4. The CDR3 extends over 16 amino acids. Germline V gene lookup returns CDR1 WNHNN and CDR2 SYGVQD (reference sequence). In nucleotides, the CDR3 is TGCGCCAGCAGTGAGATAGCGGGGGGATTCACAGATACGCAGTATTTT. Its translation: CASSEIAGGFTDTQYF.